What follows is one T cell receptor beta chain and its context. Its target is not known. The repertoire was sequenced with immunoSEQ multiplex PCR; TCRdb's copy has only in-frame clones and lacks some. The sample lists 100,000 to 150,000 clones; about 92% were seen once. This sample was included in a study of T cell responses to AZD1222 COVID-19 vaccine. Across the study: Timing groups of about 4 and about 12 weeks for second doses were pooled.

The CDR3 totals 16 residues. V lost 1 base and J lost 0; bases outside the gene matches: 4. The V gene's germline CDR1 is PRHDT and CDR2 FYEKMQ (reference sequence). Study-wide results and limits: Females made up more of the donors, who were largely white British, and clonal diversity may have come out too low. No repertoire was sampled before or during the peak T cell response, only after it. The span of vaccine-associated CD4 TCRs extended across spike, with dominance at 160-218 and 743-854.

Source: peripheral blood, taken on day 0 of AZD1222 vaccination. The genes are TRBV13 and TRBJ2-7, with 9 bases lining up with TRBD2. This sequence originates from an adult in good health. The CDR3 reads CASSLVSGSLSYEQYF. DNA for the CDR3: TGTGCCAGCAGCTTAGTTAGCGGGAGTCTCTCCTACGAGCAGTACTTC.